A single sample gave rise to the 30 T cell receptor beta chains below, sequenced in a study of blood T cell repertoires in COVID-19. Clones were sequenced by immunoSEQ multiplex PCR, and TCRdb holds only the in-frame ones, with some missing. The table includes some 170,000 clones, more than 75% detected once. What was sequenced was peripheral blood. These receptors all stem from a woman aged 70-85 years with acute or convalescent COVID-19.

The rearrangement joins TRBV7-9 to TRBJ2-7; D gene unclear. The V and J ends lost 0 bases and 0 bases respectively, with 6 bases between them. The length of the CDR3 is 14 residues. Germline CDR1 reads SEHNR; CDR2 reads FQNEAQ (reference sequence). The CDR3 DNA reads as TGTGCCAGCAGCTTAGCTGGCAACTCCTACGAGCAGTACTTC. This codes for CASSLAGNSYEQYF.

The J gene is TRBJ2-7, the V gene TRBV6-6; no firm D call. Germline V lookup: CDR1 MNHNY, CDR2 SVGAGI (reference sequence). Trimming took 3 bases from V and 4 from J, leaving 4 bases between them. The CDR3 totals 11 residues. The CDR3 nucleotides are TGTGCCAGCAGTTATACTTACGAGCAGTACTTC. Its protein is CASSYTYEQYF.

The chain combines TRBV6-5 with TRBJ2-1; TRBD1 matches 7 bases. This CDR3 spans 14 amino acids. Germline V gene lookup returns CDR1 MNHEY and CDR2 SVGAGI. V was pared by 7 bases and J by 1 base, with 4 bases of the junction left unmatched. CDR3 DNA sequence: TGTGCCAGCAAGAAGACAGGGTCCTACAATGAGCAGTTCTTC. Translated: CASKKTGSYNEQFF.

The chain uses TRBV30 and TRBJ1-5; D is uncertain. Germline CDR1 is GTSNPN and CDR2 is SVGIG (reference sequence). The length of the CDR3 is 13 residues. Between the trimmed V and J ends, which lost 0 bases and 4 bases, there was a span of 7 bases. The DNA of the CDR3 is TGTGCCTGGAGTGTACAGCATAATCAGCCCCAGCATTTT. As protein: CAWSVQHNQPQHF. The full variable domain, in which reference TRBV30 and TRBJ1-5 provide the parts outside the CDR3, is SQTIHQWPATLVQPVGSPLSLECTVEGTSNPNLYWYRQAAGRGLQLLFYSVGIGQISSEVPQNLSASRPQDRQFILSSKKLLLSDSGFYLCAWSVQHNQPQHFGDGTRLSIL.

This clone has more than one count but fewer than ten. This chain joins TRBV3-1 (or the pseudogene TRBV3-2) and TRBJ1-6; 9 bases fit TRBD1. This CDR3 has 15 amino acids. With V trimmed by 5 bases and J by 6 bases, 5 bases remained unmatched. CDR1 is LGHDT, CDR2 YNNKEL, per germline (reference sequence). This CDR3 is CASSLLQGANSPLHF. CDR3 bases: TGTGCCAGCAGCTTACTACAGGGGGCTAATTCACCCCTCCACTTT.

The chain carries TRBV4-1 and TRBJ1-2; a possible D gene is TRBD1 (5 bases). The V and J ends lost 4 bases and 5 bases respectively, with 20 bases between them. The CDR3 length is 16 residues. Germline V lookup: CDR1 MGHRA, CDR2 YSYEKL. Here the CDR3 DNA reads TGCGCCAGCAGCCGGGGTGGGCAGGGCGCTTCGTATGGCTACACCTTC. It specifies CASSRGGQGASYGYTF.

The V gene is TRBV6-6, the J gene TRBJ2-5; TRBD2 is a possible D gene (6 bases). The germline V gene encodes CDR1 MNHNY and CDR2 SVGAGI (reference sequence). V was cut by 8 bases and J by 0 bases, with 13 bases left in between. This CDR3 is built from 14 residues. The CDR3 DNA is TGTGCCAGCGGCCAAATAGCGGACCAAGAGACCCAGTACTTC. Translating it yields CASGQIADQETQYF.

There are a few counts of this clone. V is TRBV6-5 and J is TRBJ1-2; no firm D call. The ends were cut back, 5 bases at V and 4 bases at J, with 11 bases in the middle. CDR1 MNHEY and CDR2 SVGAGI come from the germline V gene. CDR3 length: 13 residues. The DNA for the CDR3 is TGTGCCAGCAGTCCAAGCCTCTTCTATGGCTACACCTTC. Its translation is CASSPSLFYGYTF.

The rearrangement joins TRBV3-1 (or the pseudogene TRBV3-2) to TRBJ2-1; D uncertain. Trimming pared 4 bases from V and 5 bases from J, leaving 9 bases between. Germline assignment: CDR1 LGHDT and CDR2 YNNKEL (reference sequence). The CDR3 totals 13 residues. DNA for the CDR3: TGTGCCAGCAGCCTCCCCCAGAACAATGAGCAGTTCTTC. As protein: CASSLPQNNEQFF.

In its sample, this clone was seen once. The rearrangement uses TRBV6-5 and TRBJ2-4; D perhaps matches TRBD2 (6 bases). V lost 5 bases, J lost 6 bases, and 17 bases lay in between. CDR3 length: 15 residues. Looked up from germline, CDR1 is MNHEY and CDR2 is SVGAGI. In DNA form, the CDR3 reads TGTGCCAGCAGTCTGATTAGCGGAGGGAGAAACATTCAGTACTTC. It specifies CASSLISGGRNIQYF.

The chain recombines TRBV6-2 or TRBV6-3 with TRBJ2-1, with TRBD2 identical over 12 bases. The ends lost 6 bases at V and 10 bases at J; junction bases unmatched: 10. From germline, CDR1 is MNHEY and CDR2 SVGEGT. This CDR3 comprises 15 residues. CDR3 loop: CASSLAGGPSREQFF. The CDR3 DNA follows: TGTGCCAGCAGCCTAGCGGGAGGGCCCTCGCGGGAGCAGTTCTTC.

This chain connects TRBV30 to TRBJ2-7; D is possibly TRBD1 (7 bases). CDR1 is GTSNPN, CDR2 SVGIG, per germline (reference sequence). V was clipped by 1 base and J by 6 bases, with 22 bases between them. The CDR3 is made up of 16 amino acids. The CDR3 loop reads CAWSGAGGTRSGEQYF. CDR3 DNA sequence: TGTGCCTGGAGTGGGGCAGGGGGGACGAGGAGTGGCGAGCAGTACTTC.

To note about this clone: Relative to the germline gene, one junction end is altered; a read error may explain this. The V gene is TRBV6-5, the J gene TRBJ1-5, with D unresolved. The germline gives CDR1 MNHEY, CDR2 SVGAGI. The CDR3 runs to 14 residues. CDR3 region: CASSYGSSDQPQHF. DNA for the CDR3: TGTGCCAGCAGTTACGGGAGTAGCGATCAGCCCCAGCATTTT.

This clone was detected only a few times. The CDR3 bases are TGTGCCAGCAGTTTCGATGGACAAGAAGCTTTCTTT. This encodes CASSFDGQEAFF. The rearrangement links TRBV12-3 or TRBV12-4 to TRBJ1-1; perhaps TRBD1 as D (5 bases). This CDR3 region has 12 residues. Trimming took 3 bases from V and 8 from J, leaving 10 bases between them.

The chain joins TRBV11-2 to TRBJ1-1, with TRBD1 matching over 7 bases. This CDR3 region has 15 residues. V dropped 5 bases and J dropped 1; count of bases not matched to a gene: 7. Germline V gene data show CDR1 as SGHAT and CDR2 as FQNNGV. The CDR3, as DNA: TGTGCCAGCAGCGCCCGACAGGGATGGAACACTGAAGCTTTCTTT. It yields the protein CASSARQGWNTEAFF.

This clone has a single count. The CDR3 region is CASSLAWTSGSNNEQFF. DNA for the CDR3: TGTGCCAGCAGCTTAGCGTGGACTAGCGGGAGCAACAATGAGCAGTTCTTC. The rearrangement uses TRBV7-9 and TRBJ2-1, with 13 bases that match TRBD2. From germline, CDR1 is SEHNR and CDR2 FQNEAQ (reference sequence). This CDR3 comprises 17 residues. Trimming removed 0 bases from V and 5 bases from J; junction bases left unmatched: 4.

This clone was detected only once. This sequence joins TRBV27 and TRBJ1-1; tentatively, D is TRBD1 (5 bases). The CDR3 spans 13 residues. V gave up 6 bases and J gave up 5 bases, with 13 bases separating them. Germline V CDR1 and CDR2: MNHEY, SMNVEV (reference sequence). For the CDR3, the DNA is TGTGCCAGCAGCCGGACAAGTAGGACTGAAGCTTTCTTT. Protein sequence: CASSRTSRTEAFF.

The table lists this clone with a few counts. This sequence joins TRBV28 and TRBJ2-5, with 7 bases fitting TRBD1. Germline values: CDR1 MDHEN, CDR2 SYDVKM. The CDR3 spans 16 residues. Trimming removed 4 bases from V and 0 bases from J; junction bases left unmatched: 8. The CDR3 bases are TGTGCCAGCAGTTCCCGACAGGGTAATTACCAAGAGACCCAGTACTTC. Translating it yields CASSSRQGNYQETQYF.

The chain is built from TRBV5-4 and TRBJ1-2; a possible D gene is TRBD1 (5 bases). V lost 5 bases and J 3 bases, leaving 14 bases between the germline ends. CDR1 is SGHNT and CDR2 is YYREEE in the germline V gene (reference sequence). CDR3 length: 14 residues. In DNA form, the CDR3 reads TGTGCCAGCAGGGGGGGGGTCATCGACTATGGCTACACCTTC. Its protein is CASRGGVIDYGYTF.

The chain recombines TRBV2 with TRBJ2-2; possible D gene TRBD2, 7 bases. CDR3 size: 16 residues. Germline V gives CDR1 SNHLY, CDR2 FYNNEI. Trimming left V 5 bases short and J 2 bases short, with 15 bases between. The CDR3 nucleotides are TGTGCCAGCAGTAAAGGACAGCGGGATAACACCGGGGAGCTGTTTTTT. Its translation: CASSKGQRDNTGELFF. Drawing the rest from reference TRBV2 and TRBJ2-2, the complete variable domain is EPEVTQTPSHQVTQMGQEVILRCVPISNHLYFYWYRQILGQKVEFLVSFYNNEISEKSEIFDDQFSVERPDGSNFTLKIRSTKLEDSAMYFCASSKGQRDNTGELFFGEGSRLTVL.

The genes are TRBV19 and TRBJ2-1; D is ambiguous. Germline values: CDR1 LNHDA, CDR2 SQIVND (reference sequence). The CDR3 has 13 amino acids. V lost 3 bases and J lost 2, with 5 bases in between. CDR3 region: CASSMSTYNEQFF. As DNA, the CDR3 is TGTGCCAGTAGTATGAGCACCTACAATGAGCAGTTCTTC.

In DNA, the CDR3 is TGTGCCAGTAGTTTTCAACCAGGGCCTCAGCCCCAGCATTTT. Translated: CASSFQPGPQPQHF. This chain uses TRBV19 with TRBJ1-5; D possibly corresponds to TRBD1 (5 bases). The CDR3 extends over 14 amino acids. The V end was cut by 5 bases, the J end by 6 bases, with 14 bases between. The germline V gene encodes CDR1 LNHDA and CDR2 SQIVND (reference sequence).

Comment on this clone: Other DNA sequences in the sample encode the same CDR3. The chain employs TRBV7-2 and TRBJ1-5, with 11 bases matching TRBD1. With V trimmed by 6 bases and J by 4 bases, 2 bases remained unmatched. The CDR3 is 14 amino acids. Germline CDR1 and CDR2: SGHTA and FQGNSA. This CDR3 is CASSRDRGNQPQHF. As DNA, the CDR3 is TGTGCCAGCAGTCGGGACAGGGGGAATCAGCCCCAGCATTTT.

The J gene is TRBJ1-2, the V gene TRBV3-1 (or the pseudogene TRBV3-2); D uncertain. This CDR3 has 14 residues. The germline gives CDR1 LGHDT, CDR2 YNNKEL (reference sequence). Trimming removed 4 bases at V and 5 bases at J, with 14 bases between. The CDR3 DNA reads as TGTGCCAGCAGCCCGACACCCCTACGGTATGGCTACACCTTC. Translating it yields CASSPTPLRYGYTF.

Remarks on this clone: The same CDR3 arises from other DNA sequences in this sample as well. The rearrangement links TRBV10-3 to TRBJ1-2; D ambiguous. The V gene lost 0 bases and the J gene lost 7 bases, with 6 bases spanning the gap. Germline assignment: CDR1 ENHRY and CDR2 SYGVKD. The CDR3 consists of 12 residues. DNA for the CDR3: TGTGCCATCAGTGAGTCGGAGGGTGGCTACACCTTC. Translating it yields CAISESEGGYTF.

The chain is built from TRBV29-1 and TRBJ1-3; 7 bases map to TRBD1. V gave up 5 bases and J gave up 3 bases; unmatched junction bases: 10. The CDR3 has 15 residues. CDR1 is SQVTM, CDR2 ANQGSEA, per germline. CDR3 coding DNA: TGCAGCGTTTTTGACAGGGCAAATGGTGGAAACACCATATATTTT. Translated: CSVFDRANGGNTIYF.

This clone has more than one count but fewer than ten. V is TRBV27 and J is TRBJ1-1, with 7 bases aligning to TRBD1. Losses at the gene ends were 5 bases for V and 4 bases for J; bases not matched to a gene: 7. The CDR3 length is 14 residues. Per germline, CDR1 MNHEY and CDR2 SMNVEV (reference sequence). CDR3 sequence: CASSPQGVGTEAFF. CDR3 nucleotides: TGTGCCAGCAGTCCTCAGGGGGTAGGCACTGAAGCTTTCTTT.

This chain connects TRBV28 to TRBJ1-2; D ambiguous. The CDR3 loop spans 15 amino acids. V lost 2 bases and J 3 bases, leaving 13 bases between the germline ends. Germline V gene lookup returns CDR1 MDHEN and CDR2 SYDVKM. The CDR3: CASSLEDLSDYGYTF. In DNA, the CDR3 is TGTGCCAGCAGTTTAGAGGACTTGAGTGACTATGGCTACACCTTC.

The rearrangement links TRBV15 to TRBJ2-1; perhaps TRBD1 as D (5 bases). The CDR3 spans 16 residues. The germline V and J ends were trimmed by 0 bases and 8 bases, with 17 bases remaining between them. CDR1 is LNHNV, CDR2 YYDKDF, per germline (reference sequence). DNA for the CDR3: TGTGCCACCAGCAGAGATGGCCAGGGTTTTCGCTATGAGCAGTTCTTC. The encoded protein is CATSRDGQGFRYEQFF.

The chain is built from TRBV28 and TRBJ1-6; TRBD1 agrees at 8 bases. V shed 7 bases, J shed 6 bases, and the junction held 5 bases outside the gene matches. The CDR3 has 14 amino acids. Germline V lookup: CDR1 MDHEN, CDR2 SYDVKM. The chain's CDR3 is CASTKQGVNSPLHF. CDR3 nucleotide sequence: TGTGCCAGCACTAAACAGGGGGTTAATTCACCCCTCCACTTT.